The 23 T cell receptor beta chains below were found in one sample sequenced in a study of brain metastases from non-small cell lung cancer. The method was immunoSEQ multiplex PCR; TCRdb's version includes in-frame clones alone and lacks a portion of them. In the table there are over 3,500 clones, around 87% of which are singletons. The material sequenced was primary lung tumor tissue. All receptors come from a donor older than 35 with non-small cell lung cancer.

The V and J genes are TRBV24-1 and TRBJ2-1; D unclear. The CDR3 length is 11 residues. The V gene lost 4 bases and the J gene lost 9 bases, with 6 bases spanning the gap. From germline, CDR1 is KGHDR and CDR2 SFDVKD. CDR3 protein: CATSDLAEQFF. The CDR3 DNA reads TGTGCCACCAGTGACCTGGCTGAGCAGTTCTTC.

The rearrangement joins TRBV6-4 to TRBJ1-2; 7 bases match TRBD1. The junction had 10 bases not matched to a gene; V was cut back by 6 bases and J by 3 bases. The CDR3 spans 15 residues. From germline, CDR1 is MRHNA and CDR2 SNTAGT. This CDR3 reads CASSLTITGDYGYTF. The CDR3 DNA reads TGTGCCAGCAGCCTGACGATCACAGGGGACTATGGCTACACCTTC.

The chain recombines TRBV6-2 or TRBV6-3 with TRBJ1-6, with TRBD1 matching over 9 bases. Per the germline V gene, CDR1 is MNHEY and CDR2 is SVGEGT. Trimming removed 2 bases from V and 7 bases from J; junction bases left unmatched: 12. The length of the CDR3 is 18 residues. CDR3 protein: CASSYPARDRVWNSPLHF. The CDR3 DNA reads TGTGCCAGCAGTTACCCCGCCCGGGACAGGGTTTGGAATTCACCCCTCCACTTT.

The V and J genes are TRBV7-3 and TRBJ1-1; a possible D gene is TRBD1 (6 bases). From germline, CDR1 is SGHTA and CDR2 FQGTGA. This CDR3 has 14 amino acids. Deletions cut 5 bases from V and 1 base from J, with 11 bases between. The CDR3 DNA is TGTGCCAGCAGCGACGGACAGCCGAACACTGAAGCTTTCTTT. It translates to CASSDGQPNTEAFF.

The chain has TRBV7-8 and TRBJ2-3; D is unresolved. CDR3 length equals 16 residues. Trimming shortened V by 1 base and J by 0 bases, and 11 bases separated the two germline ends. Germline V lookup: CDR1 SGHVS, CDR2 FQNEAQ. CDR3 loop: CASSLGGRASTDTQYF. The CDR3 bases are TGTGCCAGCAGCTTAGGGGGTCGTGCTAGCACAGATACGCAGTATTTT.

In DNA, the CDR3 is TGTGCCAGCAGTTTAGTGCCTCGTTCACCCCTCCACTTT. The encoded protein is CASSLVPRSPLHF. The rearrangement joins TRBV12-3 or TRBV12-4 to TRBJ1-6; D ambiguous. V was trimmed by 1 base and J by 9 bases, leaving 7 bases between them. CDR3 length equals 13 residues.

This rearrangement joins TRBV28 to TRBJ1-2; 7 bases agree with TRBD1. The CDR3 consists of 15 residues. Germline trimming cut 6 bases from V and 0 bases from J; bases unmatched to any gene: 7. Germline V CDR1 and CDR2: MDHEN, SYDVKM. Here the CDR3 reads CASRSGTATNYGYTF. For the CDR3, the DNA is TGTGCCAGCAGGTCCGGGACAGCAACTAACTATGGCTACACCTTC.

This sequence joins TRBV6-5 and TRBJ1-6; D not resolved. The CDR3 runs 15 residues. V lost 6 bases, J lost 0 bases, and 9 bases lay in between. The germline V gene has CDR1 MNHEY and CDR2 SVGAGI. CDR3 in DNA: TGTGCCAGCAGGCCCGGGAGCTCCTATAATTCACCCCTCCACTTT. Encoded protein: CASRPGSSYNSPLHF.

The J gene is TRBJ1-6, the V gene TRBV10-2; no reliable D call. Germline CDR1 WSHSY, CDR2 SAAADI. The CDR3 has 14 residues. Trimming took off 7 bases at V and 5 bases at J, with 12 bases between the two ends. DNA of the CDR3: TGCGCCAGCACGGCAGACAAGCATAATTCACCCCTCCACTTT. Translated: CASTADKHNSPLHF.

CDR3 loop: CASSLSGFSYEQYF. For the CDR3, the DNA is TGTGCCAGCAGCTTATCTGGCTTCTCCTACGAGCAGTACTTC. This chain links TRBV7-9 with TRBJ2-7; D remains ambiguous. This CDR3 has 14 amino acids. Trimming cost V 2 bases and J 0 bases, with 8 bases left between them. Germline values: CDR1 SEHNR, CDR2 FQNEAQ (reference sequence).

This sequence joins TRBV4-3 and TRBJ1-2; TRBD1 matches 9 bases. Germline lookup yields CDR1 LGHNA and CDR2 YSLEER. Germline trimming cut 0 bases from V and 4 bases from J; bases unmatched to any gene: 6. The CDR3 spans 16 residues. CDR3 amino acids: CASSQDLGQGTYGYTF. CDR3 sequence (DNA): TGCGCCAGCAGCCAAGATCTAGGACAGGGGACCTATGGCTACACCTTC.

The chain recombines TRBV4-2 with TRBJ2-6; D not certain. CDR1 and CDR2 (germline): LGHNA, YNFKEQ. The CDR3 loop spans 15 amino acids. V lost 1 base and J 3 bases, leaving 7 bases between the germline ends. CDR3 sequence: CASSQGSFGANVLTF. CDR3 in DNA: TGTGCCAGCAGCCAAGGGAGCTTTGGGGCCAACGTCCTGACTTTC.

CDR3 in DNA: TGTGCCAGCAGCGCAGGGTCCAGCCCAGCCAATCAGCCCCAGCATTTT. Residues: CASSAGSSPANQPQHF. The J gene is TRBJ1-5, the V gene TRBV5-5; maybe TRBD1 (5 bases). The germline CDR1 and CDR2 sequences are SGHKS and YYEKEE (reference sequence). Trimming cost V 4 bases and J 3 bases, with 17 bases left between them. There are 16 residues in the CDR3.

V is TRBV7-2 and J is TRBJ1-2; D not certain. The CDR3 has 15 residues. Trimming shortened V by 1 base and J by 5 bases, and 14 bases separated the two germline ends. From germline, CDR1 is SGHTA and CDR2 FQGNSA. The chain's CDR3 is CASSLEGRFTYGYTF. CDR3 DNA sequence: TGTGCCAGCAGCTTAGAGGGCAGGTTCACTTATGGCTACACCTTC.

This clone was observed once. Additional DNA sequences in this sample encode the identical CDR3. V usage is TRBV5-6 and J usage is TRBJ1-1, with D tentatively TRBD1 (5 bases). The CDR3 runs 12 residues. V was shortened by 1 base and J by 5 bases, with 6 bases between the two germline ends. Germline V CDR1 and CDR2: SGHDT, YYEEEE. The CDR3 sequence: CASSLRGTEAFF. CDR3 nucleotides: TGTGCCAGCAGCTTGAGGGGAACTGAAGCTTTCTTT.

This clone was observed a handful of times. This rearrangement joins TRBV7-2 to TRBJ1-3, with D hard to call. V was pared by 1 base and J by 0 bases, with 7 bases between. The CDR3 spans 15 residues. Germline lookup yields CDR1 SGHTA and CDR2 FQGNSA. The CDR3 region is CASSLGAHSGNTIYF. The CDR3 DNA follows: TGTGCCAGCAGCTTAGGGGCCCACTCTGGAAACACCATATATTTT.

The chain carries TRBV2 and TRBJ2-7, with a possible D match to TRBD2 (6 bases). CDR3 size: 14 residues. The germline V and J ends were trimmed by 1 base and 3 bases, with 10 bases remaining between them. CDR1 is SNHLY, CDR2 FYNNEI, per germline. CDR3 DNA sequence: TGTGCCAGCAGTGAAGGGTTAGCGGACTACGAGCAGTACTTC. This translates into CASSEGLADYEQYF.

The CDR3 DNA follows: TGTGCCAGCAGCCACGATGAGGGGGCTGATTACAATGAGCAGTTCTTC. As protein: CASSHDEGADYNEQFF. This chain uses TRBV3-1 (or the pseudogene TRBV3-2) with TRBJ2-1; 7 bases align to TRBD1. The CDR3 is made up of 16 amino acids. Unmatched junction bases numbered 9, after V lost 3 bases and J lost 4 bases. CDR1 LGHDT and CDR2 YNNKEL come from the germline V gene (reference sequence).

The chain has TRBV7-8 and TRBJ2-5; tentatively, D is TRBD1 or TRBD2 (6 bases each). Deletions cut 4 bases from V and 4 bases from J, with 19 bases between. From germline, CDR1 is SGHVS and CDR2 FQNEAQ. The CDR3 loop spans 16 amino acids. The CDR3 coding sequence is TGTGCCAGCAGCTCCTTTTCGGAAGGAGGGGGAGAGACCCAGTACTTC. It yields the protein CASSSFSEGGGETQYF.

This clone came up a few times. The identical CDR3 is also encoded by other nucleotide sequences in the sample. The chain employs TRBV5-1 and TRBJ1-2; TRBD1 might be the D (5 bases). V shed 4 bases and J shed 2 bases, with 9 bases lying between them. CDR3 length equals 13 residues. Germline V gene lookup returns CDR1 SGHRS and CDR2 YFSETQ. CDR3 DNA sequence: TGCGCCAGCAGCATCCAGGGCAACTATGGCTACACCTTC. Its translation: CASSIQGNYGYTF.

This clone was seen a few times. V usage is TRBV3-1 (or the pseudogene TRBV3-2) and J usage is TRBJ2-7; no definite D call. The germline CDR1 and CDR2 sequences are LGHDT and YNNKEL (reference sequence). The CDR3 runs 13 residues. V dropped 3 bases and J dropped 3 bases, with 9 bases sitting between them. The CDR3 nucleotides read TGTGCCAGCAGCCAGGGTTTTGGCTACGAGCAGTACTTC. Protein: CASSQGFGYEQYF.

This clone was detected only a few times. The CDR3 loop reads CASSEWGTVPEKLFF. For the CDR3, the DNA is TGTGCCAGCAGTGAGTGGGGGACAGTTCCTGAAAAACTGTTTTTT. This chain joins TRBV6-1 and TRBJ1-4; TRBD1 matches 7 bases. This CDR3 is 15 amino acids long. V shed 3 bases, J shed 7 bases, and the junction held 8 bases outside the gene matches. From germline, CDR1 is MNHNS and CDR2 SASEGT.

The rearrangement uses TRBV7-3 and TRBJ2-5; a possible D gene is TRBD2 (5 bases). The CDR3 spans 15 residues. Germline V gene sequence: CDR1 SGHTA, CDR2 FQGTGA. V lost 5 bases and J 5 bases, leaving 18 bases between the germline ends. CDR3 coding DNA: TGTGCCAGCAGCCGCGGGTCCCGACCGGGGGAGACCCAGTACTTC. Its protein product is CASSRGSRPGETQYF. Full variable domain (rest looked up from reference TRBV7-3 and TRBJ2-5): GAGVSQTPSNKVTEKGKYVELRCDPISGHTALYWYRQSLGQGPEFLIYFQGTGAADDSGLPNDRFFAVRPEGSVSTLKIQRTERGDSAVYLCASSRGSRPGETQYFGPGTRLLVL.